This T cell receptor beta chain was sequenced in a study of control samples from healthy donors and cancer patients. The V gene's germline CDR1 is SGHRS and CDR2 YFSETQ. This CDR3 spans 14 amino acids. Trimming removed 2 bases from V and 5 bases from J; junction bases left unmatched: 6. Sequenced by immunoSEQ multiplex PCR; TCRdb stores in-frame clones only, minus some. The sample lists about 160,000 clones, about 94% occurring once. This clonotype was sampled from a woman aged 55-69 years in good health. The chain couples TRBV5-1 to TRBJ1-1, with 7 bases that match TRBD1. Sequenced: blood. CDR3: CASSLRGRGTEAFF. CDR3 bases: TGCGCCAGCAGCTTACGGGGCAGGGGGACTGAAGCTTTCTTT.